A single sample gave rise to the 5 T cell receptor beta chains below, sequenced in a study of human T cells and chemical hapten exposure. Time point meaning: healthy volunteer bleed at 6 weeks. Unfractionated whole blood was the source of the extracted total RNA. TCRdb processed the RACE reads anew with MiXCR; each CDR3 protein has one entry. The sample records 65,000 to 95,000 distinct CDR3 sequences, over 6.5% being singletons. Sequenced material: whole blood. These receptors all come from a female donor in good health. Some clones in this sample may be carry-over from other donors' samples.

About this clonotype itself: This may stem from a read error, because a much larger clone lies one nucleotide away. The chain couples TRBV15 to TRBJ1-4; D ambiguous. CDR3 length: 15 amino acids. Germline CDR1 is LNHNV and CDR2 is YYDKDF (reference sequence). The DNA for the CDR3 is TGTGCCACCAGCAGAGATCGTGCTACTAATGAAAGACTGTTTTTT. This sequence encodes CATSRDRATNERLFF.

This clonotype was counted ten times or more. The genes are TRBV3-1 and TRBJ1-5; no firm D call. The ends were cut back, 0 bases at V and 4 bases at J, with 4 bases in the middle. Germline V gives CDR1 LGHDT, CDR2 YNNKEL (reference sequence). The CDR3 totals 13 residues. In nucleotides, the CDR3 is TGTGCCAGCAGCCAAGACAGAAATCAGCCCCAGCATTTT. It is translated as CASSQDRNQPQHF.

In this sample, this clonotype turned up many times. The chain links TRBV5-8 to TRBJ1-1; D might be TRBD1 (6 bases). Germline V gives CDR1 SGHTS, CDR2 YDEGEE. This CDR3 comprises 14 residues. Trimming stripped 1 base from V and 1 base from J, with 8 bases between. In nucleotides, the CDR3 is TGTGCCAGCAGCTTGAGGGGGAGGAACACTGAAGCTTTCTTT. It yields the protein CASSLRGRNTEAFF.

Only a few counts were recorded for this clonotype. V gene TRBV12-3 or TRBV12-4 combines with J gene TRBJ1-1; D unresolved. Trimming pared 5 bases from V and 5 bases from J, leaving 18 bases between. The CDR3 extends over 15 amino acids. CDR3 sequence (DNA): TGTGCCAGCAGTCTAATCCAGATTTCCCGGACTGAAGCTTTCTTT. Translation gives CASSLIQISRTEAFF.

This clonotype was seen only a few times. This chain connects TRBV16 to TRBJ1-5; 7 nucleotides agree with TRBD1. With V trimmed by 3 bases and J by 5 bases, 10 bases remained unmatched. This CDR3 has 16 residues. The germline V gene has CDR1 KGHSY and CDR2 FQNENV. CDR3 nucleotides: TGTGCCAGCAGCCACGACCAAGGGGGCTGGGATCAGCCCCAGCATTTT. It codes for CASSHDQGGWDQPQHF.